The T cell receptor beta chain described here comes from a study of T cells in tuberculosis. Trimming removed 3 bases from V and 5 bases from J; junction bases left unmatched: 5. The CDR3 is 14 residues long. The germline CDR1 and CDR2 sequences are SEHNR and FQNEAQ (reference sequence). This clone was detected a few times. No alpha-beta pairing information exists for these sequences. The assay was immunoSEQ multiplex PCR, and TCRdb's table has in-frame clones only and misses some. There are approximately 59,000 clones in the sample; under 90% occur only once, and around 13% lies in the top ten. After thawing and overnight rest, PBMC were stained with GMM-loaded CD1B tetramer, viability dye and anti-CD3 for sorting. CD1B tetramers were loaded with Rhodococcus equi-derived C32 glucose monomycolate. CD14-expressing monocytes were removed from PBMC before cryopreservation and sorting.

The V call is TRBV7-9, the J call TRBJ2-7; TRBD1 agrees at 9 bases. Sequenced: CD1b-GMM tetramer-negative cells sorted from PBMCs. The receptor's source is an adult woman with latent tuberculosis. The CDR3 sequence: CASSLDRGGHEQYF. The CDR3 DNA reads as TGTGCCAGCAGCTTGGACAGGGGAGGCCACGAGCAGTACTTC.